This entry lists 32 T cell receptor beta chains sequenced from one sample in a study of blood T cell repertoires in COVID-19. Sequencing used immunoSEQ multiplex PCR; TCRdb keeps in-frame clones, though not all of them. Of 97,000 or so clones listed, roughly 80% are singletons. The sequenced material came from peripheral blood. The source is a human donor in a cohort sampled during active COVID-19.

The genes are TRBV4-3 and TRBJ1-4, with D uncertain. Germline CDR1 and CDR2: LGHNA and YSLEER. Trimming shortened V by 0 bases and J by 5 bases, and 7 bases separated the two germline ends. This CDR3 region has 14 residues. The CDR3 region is CASSQEPVNEKLFF. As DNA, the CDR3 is TGCGCCAGCAGCCAAGAGCCGGTAAATGAAAAACTGTTTTTT.

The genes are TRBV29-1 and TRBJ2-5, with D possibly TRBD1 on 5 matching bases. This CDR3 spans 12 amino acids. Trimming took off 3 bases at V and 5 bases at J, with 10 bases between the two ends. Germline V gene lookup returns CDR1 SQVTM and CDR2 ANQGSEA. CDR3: CSVDPRAETQYF. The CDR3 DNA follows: TGCAGCGTTGATCCCAGGGCGGAGACCCAGTACTTC.

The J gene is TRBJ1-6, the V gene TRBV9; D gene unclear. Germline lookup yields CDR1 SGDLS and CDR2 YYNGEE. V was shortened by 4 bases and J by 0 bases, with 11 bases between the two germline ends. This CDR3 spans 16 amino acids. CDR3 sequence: CASSTPASSYNSPLHF. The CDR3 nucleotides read TGTGCCAGCAGCACACCAGCGAGCTCCTATAATTCACCCCTCCACTTT. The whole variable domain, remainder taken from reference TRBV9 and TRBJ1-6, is DSGVTQTPKHLITATGQRVTLRCSPRSGDLSVYWYQQSLDQGLQFLIQYYNGEERAKGNILERFSAQQFPDLHSELNLSSLELGDSALYFCASSTPASSYNSPLHFGNGTRLTVT.

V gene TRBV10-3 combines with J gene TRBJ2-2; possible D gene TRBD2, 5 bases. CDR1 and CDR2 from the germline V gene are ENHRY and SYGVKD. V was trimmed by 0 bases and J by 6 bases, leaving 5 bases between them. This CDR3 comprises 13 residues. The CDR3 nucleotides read TGTGCCATCAGTGAGTCGGAGGCCGGGGAGCTGTTTTTT. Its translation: CAISESEAGELFF.

The CDR3 protein is CASSTGGSSGNTIYF. CDR3 nucleotide sequence: TGTGCCAGCAGCACAGGGGGCTCGTCCGGAAACACCATATATTTT. The J gene is TRBJ1-3, the V gene TRBV5-4; 9 bases agree with TRBD1. With V trimmed by 4 bases and J by 4 bases, 6 bases remained unmatched. Germline assignment: CDR1 SGHNT and CDR2 YYREEE (reference sequence). The CDR3 runs to 15 residues.

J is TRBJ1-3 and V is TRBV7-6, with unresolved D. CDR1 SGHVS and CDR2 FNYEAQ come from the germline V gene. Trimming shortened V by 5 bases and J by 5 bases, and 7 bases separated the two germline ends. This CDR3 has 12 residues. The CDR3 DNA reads TGTGCCAGCAGCCCGGAGAGAAACACCATATATTTT. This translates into CASSPERNTIYF.

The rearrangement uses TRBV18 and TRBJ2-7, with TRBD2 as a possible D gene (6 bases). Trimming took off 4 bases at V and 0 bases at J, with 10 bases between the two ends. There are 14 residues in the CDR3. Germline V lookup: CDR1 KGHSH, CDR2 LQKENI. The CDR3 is CASSRGVLSYEQYF. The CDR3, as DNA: TGTGCCAGCTCACGCGGGGTGCTCTCCTACGAGCAGTACTTC.

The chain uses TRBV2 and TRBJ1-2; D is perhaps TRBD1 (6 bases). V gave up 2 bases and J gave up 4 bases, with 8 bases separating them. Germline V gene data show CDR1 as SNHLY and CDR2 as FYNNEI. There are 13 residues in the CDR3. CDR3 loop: CASSELTGYGYTF. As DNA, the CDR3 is TGTGCCAGCAGTGAATTGACAGGCTATGGCTACACCTTC. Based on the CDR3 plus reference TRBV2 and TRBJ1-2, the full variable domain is EPEVTQTPSHQVTQMGQEVILRCVPISNHLYFYWYRQILGQKVEFLVSFYNNEISEKSEIFDDQFSVERPDGSNFTLKIRSTKLEDSAMYFCASSELTGYGYTFGSGTRLTVV.

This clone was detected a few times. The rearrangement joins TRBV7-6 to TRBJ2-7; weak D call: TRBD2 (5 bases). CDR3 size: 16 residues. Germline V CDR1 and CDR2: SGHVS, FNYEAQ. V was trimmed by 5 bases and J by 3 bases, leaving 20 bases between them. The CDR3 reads CASSLVADSYNYEQYF. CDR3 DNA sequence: TGTGCCAGCAGCCTCGTTGCGGACTCCTACAACTACGAGCAGTACTTC.

CDR3 residues: CASSPRLARDRTDTQYF. CDR3 nucleotide sequence: TGTGCCAGCAGCCCGAGGTTGGCTCGTGATAGGACAGATACGCAGTATTTT. V usage is TRBV4-2 and J usage is TRBJ2-3; D unresolved. V was clipped by 4 bases and J by 3 bases, with 20 bases between them. Germline V lookup: CDR1 LGHNA, CDR2 YNFKEQ. The CDR3 consists of 17 residues.

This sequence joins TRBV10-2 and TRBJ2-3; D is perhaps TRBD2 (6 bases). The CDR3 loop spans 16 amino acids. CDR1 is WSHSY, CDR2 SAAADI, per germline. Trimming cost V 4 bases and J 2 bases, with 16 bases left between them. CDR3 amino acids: CASSVGLLSNTDTQYF. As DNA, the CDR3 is TGCGCCAGCAGTGTGGGACTCCTCTCCAACACAGATACGCAGTATTTT.

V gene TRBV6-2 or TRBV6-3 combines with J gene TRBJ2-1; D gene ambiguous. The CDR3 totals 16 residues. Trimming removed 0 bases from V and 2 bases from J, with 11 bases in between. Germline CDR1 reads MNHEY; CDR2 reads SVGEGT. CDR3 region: CASSYSTEKPYNEQFF. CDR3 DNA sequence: TGTGCCAGCAGTTACTCCACGGAGAAGCCCTACAATGAGCAGTTCTTC.

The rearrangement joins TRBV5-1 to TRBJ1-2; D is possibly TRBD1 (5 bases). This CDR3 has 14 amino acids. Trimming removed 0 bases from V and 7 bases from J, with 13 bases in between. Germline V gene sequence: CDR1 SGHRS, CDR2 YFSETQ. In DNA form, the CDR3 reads TGCGCCAGCAGCTTGGAGGGGATCCTTGGTGGCTACACCTTC. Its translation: CASSLEGILGGYTF.

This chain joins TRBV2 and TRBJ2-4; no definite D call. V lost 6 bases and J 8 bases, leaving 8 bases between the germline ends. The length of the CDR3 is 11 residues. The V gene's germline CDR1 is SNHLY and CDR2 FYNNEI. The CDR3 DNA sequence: TGTGCCAGCAGGGGCTGGGACATTCAGTACTTC. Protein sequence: CASRGWDIQYF.

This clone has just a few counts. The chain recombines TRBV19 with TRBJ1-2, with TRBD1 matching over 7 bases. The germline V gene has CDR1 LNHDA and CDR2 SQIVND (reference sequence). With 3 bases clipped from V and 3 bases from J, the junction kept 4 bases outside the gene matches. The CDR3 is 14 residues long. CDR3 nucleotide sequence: TGTGCCAGTAGTATGGGGACAGTTGACTATGGCTACACCTTC. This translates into CASSMGTVDYGYTF.

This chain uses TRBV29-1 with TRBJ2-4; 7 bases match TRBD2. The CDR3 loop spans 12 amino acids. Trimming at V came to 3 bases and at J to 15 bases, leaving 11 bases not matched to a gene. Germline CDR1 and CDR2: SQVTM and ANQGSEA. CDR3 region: CSVDISAGYRYF. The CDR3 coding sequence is TGCAGCGTTGATATATCAGCGGGGTATAGGTACTTC.

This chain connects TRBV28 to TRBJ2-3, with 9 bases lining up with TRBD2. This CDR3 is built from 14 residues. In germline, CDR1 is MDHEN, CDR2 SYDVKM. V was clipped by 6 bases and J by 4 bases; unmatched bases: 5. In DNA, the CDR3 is TGTGCCAGCAGACTTAGCGGGGGCGCAGATACGCAGTATTTT. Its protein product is CASRLSGGADTQYF.

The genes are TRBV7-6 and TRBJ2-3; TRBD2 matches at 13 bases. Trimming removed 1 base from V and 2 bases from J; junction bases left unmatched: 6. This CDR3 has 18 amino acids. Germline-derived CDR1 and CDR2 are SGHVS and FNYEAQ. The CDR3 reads CASSLVMTSGGTTDTQYF. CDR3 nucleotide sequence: TGTGCCAGCAGCTTAGTGATGACTAGCGGGGGGACCACAGATACGCAGTATTTT.

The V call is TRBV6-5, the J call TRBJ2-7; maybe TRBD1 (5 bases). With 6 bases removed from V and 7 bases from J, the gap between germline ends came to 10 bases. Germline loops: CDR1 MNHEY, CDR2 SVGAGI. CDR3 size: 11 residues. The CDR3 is CASRRQWEQYF. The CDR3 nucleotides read TGTGCCAGCAGGAGACAGTGGGAGCAGTACTTC.

CDR3 residues: CASSRGGLAGEETQYF. CDR3 coding DNA: TGTGCCAGCAGCCGCGGGGGACTAGCGGGGGAAGAGACCCAGTACTTC. The rearrangement uses TRBV11-3 and TRBJ2-5; 14 nucleotides line up with TRBD2. The CDR3 runs 16 residues. Germline trimming cut 5 bases from V and 3 bases from J; bases unmatched to any gene: 5. Germline loops: CDR1 SGHNT, CDR2 YENEEA. The whole variable domain, filled in from reference TRBV11-3 and TRBJ2-5, reads EAGVVQSPRYKIIEKKQPVAFWCNPISGHNTLYWYLQNLGQGPELLIRYENEEAVDDSQLPKDRFSAERLKGVDSTLKIQPAELGDSAVYLCASSRGGLAGEETQYFGPGTRLLVL.

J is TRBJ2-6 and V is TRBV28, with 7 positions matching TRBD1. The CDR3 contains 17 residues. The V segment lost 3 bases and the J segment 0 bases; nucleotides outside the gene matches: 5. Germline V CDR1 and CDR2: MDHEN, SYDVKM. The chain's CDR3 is CASSLWTGPSGANVLTF. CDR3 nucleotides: TGTGCCAGCAGTTTGTGGACAGGCCCCTCTGGGGCCAACGTCCTGACTTTC.

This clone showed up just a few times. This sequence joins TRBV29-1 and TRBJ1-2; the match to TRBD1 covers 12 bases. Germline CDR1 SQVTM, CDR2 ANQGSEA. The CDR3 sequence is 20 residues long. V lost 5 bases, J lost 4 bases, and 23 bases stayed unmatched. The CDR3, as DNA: TGCAGCGTTACTATGCCTTTTTCCGGGACAGGGGGCAAAAAGGGCTATGGCTACACCTTC. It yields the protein CSVTMPFSGTGGKKGYGYTF. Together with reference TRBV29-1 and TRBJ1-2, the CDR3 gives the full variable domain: SAVISQKPSRDICQRGTSLTIQCQVDSQVTMMFWYRQQPGQSLTLIATANQGSEATYESGFVIDKFPISRPNLTFSTLTVSNMSPEDSSIYLCSVTMPFSGTGGKKGYGYTFGSGTRLTVV.

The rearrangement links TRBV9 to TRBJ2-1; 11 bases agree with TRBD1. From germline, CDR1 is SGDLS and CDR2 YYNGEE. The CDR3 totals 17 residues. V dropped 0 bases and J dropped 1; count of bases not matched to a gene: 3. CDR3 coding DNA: TGTGCCAGCAGCGTAGGAGGACAGGGGGCTTCCTACAATGAGCAGTTCTTC. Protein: CASSVGGQGASYNEQFF.

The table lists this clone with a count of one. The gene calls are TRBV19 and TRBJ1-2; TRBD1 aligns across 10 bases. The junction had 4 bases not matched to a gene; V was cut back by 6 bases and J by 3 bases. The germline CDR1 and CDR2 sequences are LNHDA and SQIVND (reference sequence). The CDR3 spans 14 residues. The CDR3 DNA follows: TGTGCCAGTAGGGGACAGGGGAGAGACTATGGCTACACCTTC. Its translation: CASRGQGRDYGYTF.

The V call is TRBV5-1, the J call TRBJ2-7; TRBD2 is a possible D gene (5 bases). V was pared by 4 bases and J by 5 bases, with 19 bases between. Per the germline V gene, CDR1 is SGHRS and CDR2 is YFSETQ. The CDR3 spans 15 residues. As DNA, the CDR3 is TGCGCCAGCAGCCCCGCATTTCCGGGGTATGACGAGCAGTACTTC. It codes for CASSPAFPGYDEQYF.

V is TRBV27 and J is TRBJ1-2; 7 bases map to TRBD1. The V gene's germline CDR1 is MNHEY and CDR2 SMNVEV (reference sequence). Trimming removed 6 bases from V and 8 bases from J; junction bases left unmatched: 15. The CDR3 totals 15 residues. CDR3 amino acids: CASRYHYRGLDGYTF. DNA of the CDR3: TGTGCCAGCAGATACCACTACAGGGGACTCGACGGCTACACCTTC.

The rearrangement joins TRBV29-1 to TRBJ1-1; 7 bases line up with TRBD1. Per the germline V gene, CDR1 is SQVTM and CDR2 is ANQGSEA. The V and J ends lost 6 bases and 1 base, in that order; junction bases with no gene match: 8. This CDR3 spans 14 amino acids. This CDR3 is CSVDRRKENTEAFF. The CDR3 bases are TGCAGCGTGGACAGGAGGAAAGAGAACACTGAAGCTTTCTTT.

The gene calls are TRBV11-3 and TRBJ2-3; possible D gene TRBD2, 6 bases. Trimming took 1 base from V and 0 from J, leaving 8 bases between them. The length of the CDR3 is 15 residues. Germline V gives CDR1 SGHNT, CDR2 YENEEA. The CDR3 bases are TGTGCCAGCAGCTTAGCGGGGGTTAGCACAGATACGCAGTATTTT. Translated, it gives CASSLAGVSTDTQYF. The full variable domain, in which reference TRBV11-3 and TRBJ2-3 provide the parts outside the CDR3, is EAGVVQSPRYKIIEKKQPVAFWCNPISGHNTLYWYLQNLGQGPELLIRYENEEAVDDSQLPKDRFSAERLKGVDSTLKIQPAELGDSAVYLCASSLAGVSTDTQYFGPGTRLTVL.

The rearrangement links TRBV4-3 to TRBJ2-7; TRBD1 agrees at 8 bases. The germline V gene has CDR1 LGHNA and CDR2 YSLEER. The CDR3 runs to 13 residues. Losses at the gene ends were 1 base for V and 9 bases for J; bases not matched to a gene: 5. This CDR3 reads CASSQGRTGWQYF. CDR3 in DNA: TGCGCCAGCAGCCAAGGCCGGACAGGGTGGCAGTACTTC.

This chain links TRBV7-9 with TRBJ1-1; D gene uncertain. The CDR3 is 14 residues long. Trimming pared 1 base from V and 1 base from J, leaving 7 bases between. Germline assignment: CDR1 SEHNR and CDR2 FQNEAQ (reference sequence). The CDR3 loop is CASSLVTRNTEAFF. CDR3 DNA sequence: TGTGCCAGCAGCTTAGTTACGAGGAACACTGAAGCTTTCTTT.

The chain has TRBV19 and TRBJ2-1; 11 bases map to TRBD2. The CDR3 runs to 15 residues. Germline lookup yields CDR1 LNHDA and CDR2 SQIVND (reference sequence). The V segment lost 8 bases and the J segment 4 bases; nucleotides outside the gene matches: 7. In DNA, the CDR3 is TGTGCCAGTTCTAGCGGGGGGTTCATATACAATGAGCAGTTCTTC. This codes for CASSSGGFIYNEQFF. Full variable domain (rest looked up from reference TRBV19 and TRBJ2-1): DGGITQSPKYLFRKEGQNVTLSCEQNLNHDAMYWYRQDPGQGLRLIYYSQIVNDFQKGDIAEGYSVSREKKESFPLTVTSAQKNPTAFYLCASSSGGFIYNEQFFGPGTRLTVL.

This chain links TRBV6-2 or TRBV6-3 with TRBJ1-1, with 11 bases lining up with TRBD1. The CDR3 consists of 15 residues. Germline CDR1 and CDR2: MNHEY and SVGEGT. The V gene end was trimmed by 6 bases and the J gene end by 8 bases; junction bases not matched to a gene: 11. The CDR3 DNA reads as TGTGCCAGCAGCAGCGCGGGGACAGGGGGTGGCGAAGCTTTCTTT. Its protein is CASSSAGTGGGEAFF.